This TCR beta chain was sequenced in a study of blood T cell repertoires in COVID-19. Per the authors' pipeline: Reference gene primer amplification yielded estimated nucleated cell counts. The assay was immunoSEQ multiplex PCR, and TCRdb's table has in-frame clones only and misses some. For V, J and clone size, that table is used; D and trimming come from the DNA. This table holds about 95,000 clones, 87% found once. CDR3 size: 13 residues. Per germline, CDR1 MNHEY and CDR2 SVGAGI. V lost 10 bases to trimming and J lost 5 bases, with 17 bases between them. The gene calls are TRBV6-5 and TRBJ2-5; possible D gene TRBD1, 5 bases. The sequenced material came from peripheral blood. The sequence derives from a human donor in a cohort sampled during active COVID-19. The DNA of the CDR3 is TGTGCCACTTGGGGCAGCCGCGTTGAGACCCAGTACTTC. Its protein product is CATWGSRVETQYF.